The rows below give T cell receptor beta chains drawn from one sample of a study of PD-1 blockade in classical Hodgkin lymphoma. The repertoire was sequenced with immunoSEQ multiplex PCR; TCRdb's copy has only in-frame clones and lacks some. The table has more than 40,000 clones, over 65% seen once. The material was peripheral blood mononuclear cells (PBMCs), obtained before the second cycle of nivolumab. The receptors come from a human donor with classical Hodgkin lymphoma. Both conserved end residues are part of each CDR3. The order of the fields is V gene, CDR3 protein.

V: TRBV6-5; CDR3: CASTGQENIQYF
V: TRBV7-9; CDR3: CASSLADSRSSYEQYF
V: TRBV5-4; CDR3: CASSLGPGWNYEQYF
V: TRBV7-9; CDR3: CASSLAGGADTQYF
V: TRBV6-6; CDR3: CASSYSGLAGTNEQFF
V: TRBV9; CDR3: CASSVRVGEKLFF
V: TRBV30; CDR3: CAWKESLNTEAFF
V: TRBV7-2; CDR3: CASSLDLSGGTDTQYF
V: TRBV4-3; CDR3: CASSQDLGNNSPLHF
V: TRBV27; CDR3: CASRRQGANTEAFF
V: TRBV19; CDR3: CASGLDQLSYNEQFF
V: TRBV9; CDR3: CASSEGPNTGELFF
V: TRBV28; CDR3: CASSFLRGALINTEAFF
V: TRBV9; CDR3: CASARGDEQFF
V: TRBV5-1; CDR3: CASTNTDTQYF
V: TRBV4-3; CDR3: CASSQEPGVGTDTQYF
V: TRBV7-9; CDR3: CASSLAGREETQYF
V: TRBV6-4; CDR3: CASSDSVGYTF
V: TRBV28; CDR3: CASSPGQGRFYEQYF
V: TRBV9; CDR3: CASSVEGRGGPVPNTGELFF
V: TRBV6-4; CDR3: CASAPSPTDTQYF
V: TRBV7-2; CDR3: CASSLSSGVIGGYTF
V: TRBV7-9; CDR3: CASESGQPFF
V: TRBV7-2; CDR3: CASSYLGETQYF
V: TRBV9; CDR3: CASSVAGGRGGETQYF
V: TRBV28; CDR3: CASSPDFWARSNQPQHF
V: TRBV10-2; CDR3: CASIQDSSAFPEQFF
V: TRBV19; CDR3: CASSIMGTGLPGDTQYF
V: TRBV6-1; CDR3: CASSRSNQPQHF
V: TRBV7-6; CDR3: CASSLISGTDDYNEQFF
V: TRBV27; CDR3: CASSLVSKSQPQHF